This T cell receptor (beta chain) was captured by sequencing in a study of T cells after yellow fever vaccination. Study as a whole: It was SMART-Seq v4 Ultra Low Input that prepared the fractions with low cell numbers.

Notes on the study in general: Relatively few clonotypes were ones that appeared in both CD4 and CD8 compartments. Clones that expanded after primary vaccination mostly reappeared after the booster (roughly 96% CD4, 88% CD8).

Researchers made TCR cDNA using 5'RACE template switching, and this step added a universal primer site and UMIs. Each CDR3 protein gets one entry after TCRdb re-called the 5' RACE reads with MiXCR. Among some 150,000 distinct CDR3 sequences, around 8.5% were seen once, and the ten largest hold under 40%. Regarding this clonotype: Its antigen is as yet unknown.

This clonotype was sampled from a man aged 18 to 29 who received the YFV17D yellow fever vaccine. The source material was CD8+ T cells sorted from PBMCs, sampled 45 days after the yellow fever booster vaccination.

DNA of the CDR3: TGTGCCAGCAGTCATCCGACAGGCCAAACCTACGAGCAGTACTTC. Protein sequence: CASSHPTGQTYEQYF. The chain couples TRBV7-9 to TRBJ2-7, with D tentatively TRBD1 (6 bases). The CDR3 length is 15 residues. Germline V gene data show CDR1 as SEHNR and CDR2 as FQNEAQ (reference sequence). V was shortened by 6 bases and J by 2 bases, with 17 bases between the two germline ends.